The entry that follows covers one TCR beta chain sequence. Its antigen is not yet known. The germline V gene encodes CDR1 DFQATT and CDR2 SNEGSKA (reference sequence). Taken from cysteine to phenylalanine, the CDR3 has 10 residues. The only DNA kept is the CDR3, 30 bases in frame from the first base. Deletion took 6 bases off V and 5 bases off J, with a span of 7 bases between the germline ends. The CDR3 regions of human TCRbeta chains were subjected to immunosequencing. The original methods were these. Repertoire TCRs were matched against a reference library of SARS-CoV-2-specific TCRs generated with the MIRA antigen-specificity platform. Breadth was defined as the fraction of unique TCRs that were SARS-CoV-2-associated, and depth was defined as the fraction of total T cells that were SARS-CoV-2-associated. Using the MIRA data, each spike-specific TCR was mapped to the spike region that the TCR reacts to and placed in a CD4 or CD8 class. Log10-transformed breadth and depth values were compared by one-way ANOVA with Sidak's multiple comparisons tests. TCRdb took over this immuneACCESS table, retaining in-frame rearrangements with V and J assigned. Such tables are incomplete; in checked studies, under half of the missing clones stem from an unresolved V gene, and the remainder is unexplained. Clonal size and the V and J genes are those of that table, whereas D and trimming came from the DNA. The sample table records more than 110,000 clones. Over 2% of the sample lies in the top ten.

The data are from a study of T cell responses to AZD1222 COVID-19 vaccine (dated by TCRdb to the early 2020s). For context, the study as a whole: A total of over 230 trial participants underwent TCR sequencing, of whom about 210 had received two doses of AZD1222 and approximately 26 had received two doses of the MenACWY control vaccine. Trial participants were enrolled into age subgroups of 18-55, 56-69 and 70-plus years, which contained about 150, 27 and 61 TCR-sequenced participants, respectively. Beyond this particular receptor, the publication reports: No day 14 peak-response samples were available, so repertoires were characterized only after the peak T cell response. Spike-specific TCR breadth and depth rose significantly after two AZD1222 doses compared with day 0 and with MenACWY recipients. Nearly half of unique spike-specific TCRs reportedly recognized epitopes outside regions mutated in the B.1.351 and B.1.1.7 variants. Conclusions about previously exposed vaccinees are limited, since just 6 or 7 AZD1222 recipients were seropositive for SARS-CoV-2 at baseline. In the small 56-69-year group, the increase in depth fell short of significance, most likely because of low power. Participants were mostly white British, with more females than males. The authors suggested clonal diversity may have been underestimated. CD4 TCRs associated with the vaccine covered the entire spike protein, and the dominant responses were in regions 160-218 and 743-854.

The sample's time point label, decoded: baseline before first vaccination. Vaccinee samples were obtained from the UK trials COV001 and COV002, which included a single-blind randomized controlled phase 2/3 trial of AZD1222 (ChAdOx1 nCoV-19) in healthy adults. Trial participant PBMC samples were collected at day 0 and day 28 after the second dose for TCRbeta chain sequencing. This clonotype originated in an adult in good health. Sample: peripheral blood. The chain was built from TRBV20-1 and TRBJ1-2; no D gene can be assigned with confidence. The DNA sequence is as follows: TGCAGTGCGTCGGAATATGGCTACACCTTC. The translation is CSASEYGYTF.